The sequence of this TCR beta chain was determined in a study of monozygotic twins with inflammatory bowel disease. Points from the study as a whole: Lower TCRbeta diversity (inverse Simpson) was seen in IBD patients than in healthy co-twins. Subtypes among T cells remained indistinguishable.

Each TCR library consumed 3,000 to 4,500 ng of total RNA. cDNA synthesis was performed in eight separate reactions for each sample. TCRdb reprocessed the 5' RACE reads and stores each CDR3 protein as one record, lacking DNA. This sample's clone table lists around 220,000 distinct CDR3 sequences. With regard to this clonotype: Its target is unknown.

The clonotype was recovered from a human donor with ulcerative colitis or Crohn's disease, or a healthy co-twin of an affected twin (not recorded which). The sequenced sample was blood.

Here the CDR3 reads CASSQTGYNEQFF. The gene calls are TRBV7-3 and TRBJ2-1; the TRBD1 assignment by TCRdb is unverifiable without DNA. The germline V gene encodes CDR1 SGHTA and CDR2 FQGTGA. The CDR3 is 13 residues long.